The entry that follows covers one TCR beta chain sequence. Using immunoSEQ multiplex PCR, the repertoire was profiled, and TCRdb retains in-frame clones only, with some absent. In the table there are about 150,000 clones, around 90% of which are singletons. V lost 0 bases and J lost 4, with 6 bases in between. Germline V gene data show CDR1 as MNHEY and CDR2 as SVGAGI. This CDR3 spans 13 amino acids. This sample is part of a study of blood T cell repertoires in COVID-19. Study-wide background: The United States, Italy and Spain supplied acute and convalescent COVID-19 samples. PBMCs, B-cell-depleted T cells, or T cells were the source of the cDNA or gDNA that made up the material.

Seattle patients were enrolled during active infection and followed longitudinally. Sequencing used peripheral blood. The chain employs TRBV6-5 and TRBJ1-1; D remains ambiguous. The source of this sequence is a man between 18 and 29 years old with COVID-19, enrolled during active disease. The CDR3: CASSYSRLTEAFF. The CDR3 DNA is TGTGCCAGCAGTTACTCGAGACTCACTGAAGCTTTCTTT.